This TCR beta chain was recovered during a study of cytomegalovirus exposure and HLA in healthy donors. Notes on the study in general: The authors later linked a missense DCLRE1C variant to TCR beta V- and J-gene trimming. 87-base-pair reads could not separate some V segments, including TRBV6-2 and TRBV6-3.

Primers for the PCR totalled 60 Vbeta and 13 Jbeta. The data were produced by immunoSEQ multiplex PCR, yet TCRdb's version contains in-frame clones alone and is incomplete. The repertoire holds 150,000 to 200,000 clones, approximately 80% seen once, with around 2% in the top ten. CDR1 and CDR2 (germline): SGHNT, YYREEE (reference sequence). The CDR3 covers 14 residues. The V gene lost 5 bases and the J gene lost 8 bases, with 16 bases spanning the gap. As regards this clone: Its antigen is unknown.

Material for sequencing was PBMCs. The source of this sequence is a woman under 30 in good health and CMV-seropositive. The genes are TRBV5-4 and TRBJ1-4, with D tentatively TRBD1 (5 bases). In nucleotides, the CDR3 is TGTGCCAGCAGTCCAGGGATGGGAGGGGAAAAACTGTTTTTT. It translates to CASSPGMGGEKLFF. The complete variable domain, with remaining parts taken from reference TRBV5-4 and TRBJ1-4, reads ETGVTQSPTHLIKTRGQQVTLRCSSQSGHNTVSWYQQALGQGPQFIFQYYREEENGRGNFPPRFSGLQFPNYSSELNVNALELDDSALYLCASSPGMGGEKLFFGSGTQLSVL.